A selection of T cell receptor beta chains follows, all from one sample in a study of blood T cell repertoires in COVID-19. Clones were sequenced by immunoSEQ multiplex PCR, and TCRdb holds only the in-frame ones, with some missing. The repertoire holds 300,000 to 400,000 clones, roughly 90% seen once, with around 7.9% in the top ten. The sample was peripheral blood. These receptors were obtained from a woman in her sixties or seventies with COVID-19, enrolled during active disease. CDR3s include the opening cysteine and the closing phenylalanine or tryptophan. D genes are given only for firm matches. Size is omitted from some rows. Given values are once, few, many or a class for expanded clones.

abundance	d_gene	v_gene	j_gene	CDR3nt	CDR3aa
once	NA	TRBV5-1	TRBJ1-2	TGCGCCAGCAGCCTGAATTCCGGGGGGCTCTATGGCTACACCTTC	CASSLNSGGLYGYTF
NA	NA	TRBV7-6	TRBJ2-6	TGTGCCAGCAGCTTAGGGGGACAACCAGGGGCCAACGTCCTGACTTTC	CASSLGGQPGANVLTF
NA	TRBD1	TRBV28	TRBJ1-2	TGTGCCAGCAGTTTGGGAGGGACAGGGGGCGACTATGGCTACACCTTC	CASSLGGTGGDYGYTF
once	NA	TRBV7-9	TRBJ1-2	TGTGCCAGCAGCTTAGGGGGCGCGAGAGGCTACACCTTC	CASSLGGARGYTF
NA	TRBD1	TRBV5-1	TRBJ1-6	TGCGCCAGCAGCTGGGACCGGGACAGGGGTGGTGGATGGGAAAATTCACCCCTCCACTTT	CASSWDRDRGGGWENSPLHF
NA	TRBD1	TRBV30	TRBJ1-2	TGTGCCTGGAGTAAAGTCCGGGACAGCTCTTATGGCTACACCTTC	CAWSKVRDSSYGYTF
once	NA	TRBV12-3/TRBV12-4	TRBJ1-5	TGTGCCAGCAGCGGGGGGAGCAATCAGCCCCAGCATTTT	CASSGGSNQPQHF
once	TRBD1	TRBV18	TRBJ2-7	TGTGCCAGCTCACGGGGGACAGGGGGACGCGAGCAGTACTTC	CASSRGTGGREQYF
NA	TRBD1	TRBV19	TRBJ1-1	TGTGCCAGTAGTTTTGGACAGGCCACTGAAGCTTTCTTT	CASSFGQATEAFF
NA	TRBD1	TRBV30	TRBJ1-6	TGTGCCTGGAGTGTGAGCTGGGGAGGAGGGGGCATTTCACCCCTCCACTTT	CAWSVSWGGGGISPLHF
NA	NA	TRBV7-2	TRBJ1-2	TGTGCCAGCAGCAACATCCCGACGGGGGGCTATGGCTACACCTTC	CASSNIPTGGYGYTF
NA	NA	TRBV7-6	TRBJ2-3	TGTGCCAGCAGTTCTACCAACACAGATACGCAGTATTTT	CASSSTNTDTQYF
NA	TRBD1	TRBV5-4	TRBJ2-7	TGTGCCAGCAGCTTCCGGGACAGGGGGAACGAGCAGTACTTC	CASSFRDRGNEQYF
NA	NA	TRBV7-2	TRBJ1-5	TGTGCCAGCAGCTCCAACCGGGATCAGCCCCAGCATTTT	CASSSNRDQPQHF
once	NA	TRBV5-1	TRBJ1-2	TGCGCCAGCAGCCCACCTCAGGGAATGGGCGGCTACACCTTC	CASSPPQGMGGYTF
NA	TRBD2	TRBV19	TRBJ2-7	TGTGCCACAACACTAGCGGGGGGAGTCGGGGAGCAGTACTTC	CATTLAGGVGEQYF
NA	NA	TRBV5-5	TRBJ1-4	TGTGCCAGCAACAAGGACGACTATGATGAAAAACTGTTTTTT	CASNKDDYDEKLFF
NA	TRBD1	TRBV7-3	TRBJ2-7	TGTGCCAGCAGCTCTTCACGGACAGGCTCCTACGAGCAGTACTTC	CASSSSRTGSYEQYF
NA	NA	TRBV29-1	TRBJ1-3	TGCAGCGTCTCTACCGACAGGGGAAACACCATATATTTT	CSVSTDRGNTIYF
NA	NA	TRBV6-1	TRBJ1-1	TGTGCCAGCAGTGAAGCGAGGGCTGTGTACACTGAAGCTTTCTTT	CASSEARAVYTEAFF
NA	TRBD2	TRBV4-1	TRBJ2-5	TGCGCCAGCAGCAAAGGGAGTAGCGGGGGGGCCGGGGAGACCCAGTACTTC	CASSKGSSGGAGETQYF
once	TRBD1	TRBV3-1/TRBV3-2	TRBJ1-5	TGTGCCAGCAGCCAAGTAGGCGCAGGGGGTAATCAGCCCCAGCATTTT	CASSQVGAGGNQPQHF
NA	TRBD1	TRBV12-3/TRBV12-4	TRBJ1-1	TGTGCCAGCGGTCGGACAGGAGGTACTGAAGCTTTCTTT	CASGRTGGTEAFF
NA	NA	TRBV7-9	TRBJ1-3	TGTGCCAGCAGCTTGGAGAACACCATATATTTT	CASSLENTIYF
NA	TRBD1	TRBV6-5	TRBJ1-4	TGTGCCAGCAGTTTTGTCGGACAGGGTTATAATGAAAAACTGTTTTTT	CASSFVGQGYNEKLFF
NA	TRBD2	TRBV19	TRBJ2-1	TGTGCCAGTGCCCAGCGGGGGCCCACCTACAATGAGCAGTTCTTC	CASAQRGPTYNEQFF
NA	NA	TRBV9	TRBJ1-2	TGTGCCAGCAGCCTGAGCTTGGGACCTGGGGGGGGAAACTATGGCTACACCTTC	CASSLSLGPGGGNYGYTF
once	TRBD1	TRBV28	TRBJ1-6	TGTGCCAGCAGTTTATTGCCGGGACAGGGTCCGGGTTCACCCCTCCACTTT	CASSLLPGQGPGSPLHF
NA	TRBD2	TRBV4-1	TRBJ2-3	TGCGCCAGCAGCCTCCGACTAGCGGGGAGCACAGATACGCAGTATTTT	CASSLRLAGSTDTQYF
NA	TRBD2	TRBV4-3	TRBJ2-3	TGCGCCAGCAGCCAGGCTAGCGGGGGGGCGGATGTTACGCAGTATTTT	CASSQASGGADVTQYF
NA	NA	TRBV9	TRBJ2-5	TGTGCCAGCAGCGTATCGGGCACAGGGCAAGAGACCCAGTACTTC	CASSVSGTGQETQYF
NA	TRBD1	TRBV29-1	TRBJ1-1	TGCAGCGGTACACAGGGGCACACTGAAGCTTTCTTT	CSGTQGHTEAFF
NA	NA	TRBV6-1	TRBJ1-1	TGTGCCAGCAGTGAACGAGAGAACACTGAAGCTTTCTTT	CASSERENTEAFF
NA	NA	TRBV6-5	TRBJ2-7	TGTGCCAGCAGTTACTCTTCCCCAGGGTCCTACGAGCAGTACTTC	CASSYSSPGSYEQYF
NA	TRBD1	TRBV19	TRBJ1-2	TGTGCCAGTACCGAGGACAGGGACGGCTACACCTTC	CASTEDRDGYTF
NA	NA	TRBV5-1	TRBJ1-2	TGCGCCAGCAGCTTCCTCTCGACCGGAGGTGATGGCTACACCTTC	CASSFLSTGGDGYTF
NA	NA	TRBV19	TRBJ2-1	TGTGCCAGTAGTAGGGGCGGGGCATACTCCTACAATGAGCAGTTCTTC	CASSRGGAYSYNEQFF
many	TRBD1	TRBV7-9	TRBJ2-7	TGTGCCAGCAGCCTAAGACAGGGTCCATCCCACGAGCAGTACTTC	CASSLRQGPSHEQYF
NA	NA	TRBV7-2	TRBJ2-1	TGTGCCAGCAGCCGCCGGAGGGGCTATCGTAATGAGCAGTTCTTC	CASSRRRGYRNEQFF
NA	NA	TRBV19	TRBJ1-5	TGTGCCAGTAGTTGGCGTACAGGGAGCAATCAGCCCCAGCATTTT	CASSWRTGSNQPQHF